The 22 T cell receptor beta chains listed next were all sequenced from one sample in a study of OX40 agonist ivuxolimab in advanced cancers. Data came from immunoSEQ multiplex PCR; TCRdb stores just in-frame clones and leaves some out. The sample lists around 40,000 clones, about 80% occurring once. The material was CD4+ or CD8+ T cells sorted from blood, obtained in a trial of the OX40 agonist ivuxolimab. These receptors were collected from an adult with an advanced solid tumor such as melanoma, head and neck, liver or kidney cancer.

This clone is medium-sized. The V and J genes are TRBV19 and TRBJ1-5; 8 bases agree with TRBD1. Germline V gene sequence: CDR1 LNHDA, CDR2 SQIVND (reference sequence). J was trimmed by 5 bases and V by 5 bases; bases with no gene match: 8. The length of the CDR3 is 15 residues. In nucleotides, the CDR3 is TGTGCCAGTAGTCCAGGACAGGGAGGCTATCAGCCCCAGCATTTT. Amino acids: CASSPGQGGYQPQHF.

This clone was recorded only once. The gene calls are TRBV2 and TRBJ1-4; TRBD1 agrees at 7 bases. This CDR3 has 14 residues. V lost 4 bases to trimming and J lost 8 bases; unmatched junction nucleotides: 7. The V gene's germline CDR1 is SNHLY and CDR2 FYNNEI. CDR3 DNA sequence: TGTGCCAGCAGTGCTAACAGGGGTGAAGAAAAACTGTTTTTT. It specifies CASSANRGEEKLFF.

This clone was seen more than once but under ten times. V and J are TRBV4-1 and TRBJ1-2; TRBD1 aligns across 10 bases. The CDR3 is 14 residues long. Germline assignment: CDR1 MGHRA and CDR2 YSYEKL. Losses at the gene ends were 3 bases for V and 8 bases for J; bases not matched to a gene: 6. CDR3 sequence (DNA): TGCGCCAGCAGCCACGACAGGGGGCTGTGGGGCTACACCTTC. This translates into CASSHDRGLWGYTF.

This chain uses TRBV7-9 with TRBJ2-2, with TRBD1 identical over 9 bases. Unmatched junction bases numbered 2, after V lost 1 base and J lost 5 bases. The germline gives CDR1 SEHNR, CDR2 FQNEAQ (reference sequence). The CDR3 runs 15 residues. Here the CDR3 reads CASSLGQGETGELFF. CDR3 DNA sequence: TGTGCCAGCAGCTTAGGACAGGGGGAAACCGGGGAGCTGTTTTTT.

The rearrangement links TRBV7-9 to TRBJ2-1; no clear D. V was clipped by 3 bases and J by 7 bases, with 7 bases between them. Germline CDR1 is SEHNR and CDR2 is FQNEAQ (reference sequence). The CDR3 runs 12 residues. CDR3 sequence (DNA): TGTGCCAGCAGCTTTTCTAGGAATGAGCAGTTCTTC. It translates to CASSFSRNEQFF.

This rearrangement joins TRBV6-1 to TRBJ1-1, with TRBD1 as a possible D gene (5 bases). The V gene lost 3 bases and the J gene lost 3 bases, with 14 bases spanning the gap. CDR1 is MNHNS and CDR2 is SASEGT in the germline V gene. The CDR3 spans 15 residues. CDR3 bases: TGTGCCAGCAGTGATGGGACGCCGGGGCACACTGAAGCTTTCTTT. It encodes CASSDGTPGHTEAFF.

The chain carries TRBV30 and TRBJ1-2; 7 positions match TRBD1. Losses at the gene ends were 4 bases for V and 6 bases for J; bases not matched to a gene: 11. The length of the CDR3 is 14 residues. Germline V CDR1 and CDR2: GTSNPN, SVGIG (reference sequence). The CDR3 sequence: CAWNWRGRSDGYTF. The DNA for the CDR3 is TGTGCCTGGAACTGGAGGGGGCGCTCAGATGGCTACACCTTC.

This chain uses TRBV18 with TRBJ2-1; D is possibly TRBD2 (6 bases). Germline CDR1 KGHSH, CDR2 LQKENI. There are 14 residues in the CDR3. Trimming removed 6 bases from V and 10 bases from J, with 19 bases in between. Here the CDR3 DNA reads TGTGCCAGCTCGCCGAGACTAGAAGCTAGCGAGCAGTTCTTC. This gives the protein CASSPRLEASEQFF.

The chain links TRBV30 to TRBJ1-5; D possibly corresponds to TRBD1 (5 bases). V lost 0 bases, J lost 4 bases, and 13 bases lay in between. This CDR3 region has 15 residues. Germline lookup yields CDR1 GTSNPN and CDR2 SVGIG (reference sequence). CDR3 in DNA: TGTGCCTGGAGTGTACGAGGGGTGGCGAATCAGCCCCAGCATTTT. This codes for CAWSVRGVANQPQHF.

This chain uses TRBV5-1 with TRBJ1-1, with a possible D match to TRBD1 (5 bases). CDR3 size: 20 residues. Germline V lookup: CDR1 SGHRS, CDR2 YFSETQ. V lost 6 bases, J lost 6 bases, and 36 bases lay in between. The CDR3 sequence is CASILAGSQGGPEQDAEAFF. The CDR3 nucleotides read TGCGCCAGCATACTTGCTGGTTCCCAGGGCGGACCAGAACAGGACGCTGAAGCTTTCTTT. The complete variable domain, with remaining parts taken from reference TRBV5-1 and TRBJ1-1, reads KAGVTQTPRYLIKTRGQQVTLSCSPISGHRSVSWYQQTPGQGLQFLFEYFSETQRNKGNFPGRFSGRQFSNSRSEMNVSTLELGDSALYLCASILAGSQGGPEQDAEAFFGQGTRLTVV.

The chain uses TRBV5-6 and TRBJ2-1, with D possibly TRBD2 on 6 matching bases. Germline assignment: CDR1 SGHDT and CDR2 YYEEEE. The V gene lost 4 bases and the J gene lost 9 bases, with 23 bases spanning the gap. This CDR3 region has 16 residues. CDR3 region: CASSPETSYVEGEQFF. The CDR3 nucleotides read TGTGCCAGCAGCCCGGAGACTAGTTATGTCGAAGGTGAGCAGTTCTTC.

The sample holds a few counts of this clone. The rearrangement links TRBV7-2 to TRBJ2-1; D remains ambiguous. Germline V CDR1 and CDR2: SGHTA, FQGNSA. CDR3 length equals 11 residues. V lost 5 bases and J 5 bases, leaving 4 bases between the germline ends. Here the CDR3 reads CASSRNNEQFF. The CDR3 coding sequence is TGTGCCAGCAGCCGGAACAATGAGCAGTTCTTC. The full variable domain, with the rest looked up from reference TRBV7-2 and TRBJ2-1, is GAGVSQSPSNKVTEKGKDVELRCDPISGHTALYWYRQSLGQGLEFLIYFQGNSAPDKSGLPSDRFSAERTGGSVSTLTIQRTQQEDSAVYLCASSRNNEQFFGPGTRLTVL.

This clone was seen just once. V and J are TRBV2 and TRBJ2-1; 10 positions match TRBD2. The CDR3 has 14 amino acids. Germline-derived CDR1 and CDR2 are SNHLY and FYNNEI. After removal of 2 bases from V and 9 bases from J, the junction contained 4 bases not matched to a gene. The CDR3 here is CASSELAGEGEQFF. CDR3 nucleotides: TGTGCCAGCAGTGAACTAGCGGGAGAGGGTGAGCAGTTCTTC.

The V call is TRBV29-1, the J call TRBJ1-2; maybe TRBD1 (5 bases). The CDR3 is 13 amino acids. With 4 bases removed from V and 3 bases from J, the gap between germline ends came to 12 bases. Per germline, CDR1 SQVTM and CDR2 ANQGSEA. CDR3: CSVGGSGDYGYTF. The CDR3 coding sequence is TGCAGCGTTGGGGGGTCGGGCGACTATGGCTACACCTTC.

The chain is built from TRBV27 and TRBJ2-7; D is perhaps TRBD2 (5 bases). This CDR3 comprises 15 residues. The V and J ends lost 4 bases and 2 bases respectively, with 15 bases between them. Per the germline V gene, CDR1 is MNHEY and CDR2 is SMNVEV (reference sequence). The CDR3 sequence: CASSSLPGMPYEQYF. Here the CDR3 DNA reads TGTGCCAGCAGTTCCCTCCCCGGGATGCCCTACGAGCAGTACTTC.

V usage is TRBV11-2 and J usage is TRBJ2-1; D is ambiguous. This CDR3 is 14 amino acids long. Germline V lookup: CDR1 SGHAT, CDR2 FQNNGV. The V gene lost 5 bases and the J gene lost 6 bases, with 14 bases spanning the gap. The chain's CDR3 is CASSKSSSINEQFF. DNA for the CDR3: TGTGCCAGCAGCAAATCGTCCAGTATCAATGAGCAGTTCTTC.

The chain has TRBV27 and TRBJ2-2; 10 positions match TRBD1. CDR1 is MNHEY and CDR2 is SMNVEV in the germline V gene (reference sequence). The CDR3 is 14 residues long. With V trimmed by 10 bases and J by 5 bases, 7 bases remained unmatched. The CDR3 sequence is CATRDRGLTGELFF. CDR3 nucleotide sequence: TGTGCCACCCGGGACAGGGGCCTAACCGGGGAGCTGTTTTTT.

The chain is built from TRBV9 and TRBJ1-2, with 9 bases aligning to TRBD1. From germline, CDR1 is SGDLS and CDR2 YYNGEE. V was clipped by 4 bases and J by 8 bases; unmatched bases: 9. The CDR3 sequence is 14 residues long. For the CDR3, the DNA is TGTGCCAGCAGCTCTCGGACAGGGGCATCCGGCTACACCTTC. Protein: CASSSRTGASGYTF. The full variable domain, in which reference TRBV9 and TRBJ1-2 provide the parts outside the CDR3, is DSGVTQTPKHLITATGQRVTLRCSPRSGDLSVYWYQQSLDQGLQFLIQYYNGEERAKGNILERFSAQQFPDLHSELNLSSLELGDSALYFCASSSRTGASGYTFGSGTRLTVV.

This clone was seen only a few times. The rearrangement uses TRBV30 and TRBJ2-1; 12 nucleotides match TRBD2. V dropped 3 bases and J dropped 9; count of bases not matched to a gene: 6. There are 14 residues in the CDR3. The germline CDR1 and CDR2 sequences are GTSNPN and SVGIG (reference sequence). Written as DNA, the CDR3 is TGTGCCTGGAGAAACCCGACTAGCGGGAGTGAGCAGTTCTTC. Protein sequence: CAWRNPTSGSEQFF.

This clone was seen only once. This chain joins TRBV7-2 and TRBJ1-4, with D unresolved. V lost 3 bases, J lost 8 bases, and 19 bases lay in between. The CDR3 spans 16 residues. Germline V gives CDR1 SGHTA, CDR2 FQGNSA. CDR3 sequence (DNA): TGTGCCAGCAGCTTTGGATCGGGTTTCTCTGGGGAAAAACTGTTTTTT. Its protein is CASSFGSGFSGEKLFF.

The V and J genes are TRBV18 and TRBJ1-3; 9 bases line up with TRBD1. Looked up from germline, CDR1 is KGHSH and CDR2 is LQKENI. With 10 bases clipped from V and 0 bases from J, the junction kept 7 bases outside the gene matches. The length of the CDR3 is 15 residues. This CDR3 is CATPGQGSSGNTIYF. CDR3 DNA sequence: TGTGCCACGCCCGGACAGGGGAGCTCTGGAAACACCATATATTTT. The full variable domain, with the rest looked up from reference TRBV18 and TRBJ1-3, is NAGVMQNPRHLVRRRGQEARLRCSPMKGHSHVYWYRQLPEEGLKFMVYLQKENIIDESGMPKERFSAEFPKEGPSILRIQQVVRGDSAAYFCATPGQGSSGNTIYFGEGSWLTVV.

The V and J genes are TRBV29-1 and TRBJ1-2; tentative D call: TRBD1 (5 bases). With 7 bases removed from V and 3 bases from J, the gap between germline ends came to 12 bases. The V gene's germline CDR1 is SQVTM and CDR2 ANQGSEA. This CDR3 region has 12 residues. The CDR3 region is CSAPRGDYGYTF. The CDR3 DNA follows: TGCAGCGCCCCCCGGGGGGACTATGGCTACACCTTC.